This TCR beta chain is from a study of T cells in localized non-small cell lung cancer. Findings and caveats of the study: The tumor had only one region sequenced, so heterogeneity remains possible. The greatest T cell clonality was found in uninvolved adjacent lung (higher than in tumor). Within adjacent lung there appeared a median roughly 60 of the top 100 tumor clones.

V lost 3 bases, J lost 5 bases, and 8 bases stayed unmatched. The CDR3 totals 15 residues. CDR1 and CDR2 from the germline V gene are LNHDA and SQIVND (reference sequence). Profiling relied on immunoSEQ multiplex PCR, and the TCRdb table lists in-frame clones only, not all of them. The sample consists of about 77,000 clones, 88% of them appearing once. On this clone: Its antigen is not identified.

This clonotype was obtained from a woman aged 35-75 years with stage I squamous cell lung carcinoma. Specimen: peripheral blood, collected before any cancer treatment. The chain uses TRBV19 and TRBJ2-5; 8 nucleotides match TRBD2. CDR3 DNA: TGTGCCAGTAGTATCCGGCGGGGGGCCGGGGAGACCCAGTACTTC. It codes for CASSIRRGAGETQYF.